Listed here are 30 T cell receptor beta chains from one sample, sequenced in a study of shared clonotypes between healthy human individuals. Here immunoSEQ multiplex PCR was the method, and the copy in TCRdb shows in-frame clones only, minus some. The sample yields millions of clones, 85% to 95% seen once. Sequencing input: naive CD4+ T cells from PBMCs. This sample's subset: CD45RA+ positively selected. The receptors shown here come from a man younger than 30 in good health. Some clones in this sample may be carry-over from other donors' samples.

V gene TRBV6-5 combines with J gene TRBJ1-1; TRBD1 is a possible D gene (6 bases). The length of the CDR3 is 16 residues. Germline-derived CDR1 and CDR2 are MNHEY and SVGAGI. V lost 0 bases to trimming and J lost 0 bases, with 11 bases between them. CDR3 bases: TGTGCCAGCAGTTACTCGAGGACAGCTATGAACACTGAAGCTTTCTTT. Its protein is CASSYSRTAMNTEAFF.

The V and J genes are TRBV6-1 and TRBJ2-7, with D perhaps TRBD1 (6 bases). In germline, CDR1 is MNHNS, CDR2 SASEGT. V gave up 2 bases and J gave up 4 bases, with 24 bases separating them. The CDR3 loop spans 18 amino acids. Here the CDR3 reads CASSEYSQGMAMGYEQYF. CDR3 coding DNA: TGTGCCAGCAGTGAATACTCGCAGGGGATGGCGATGGGGTACGAGCAGTACTTC.

The chain combines TRBV6-6 with TRBJ1-1; the match to TRBD1 covers 9 bases. The CDR3 covers 14 residues. J was trimmed by 5 bases and V by 5 bases; bases with no gene match: 6. CDR1 is MNHNY and CDR2 is SVGAGI in the germline V gene (reference sequence). Here the CDR3 reads CASSADRGNTEAFF. In DNA form, the CDR3 reads TGTGCCAGCAGTGCAGACAGGGGGAATACTGAAGCTTTCTTT.

Points on this clone: The junction departs from the called germline gene at one end, perhaps through a read error. The chain uses TRBV6-5 and TRBJ2-1; TRBD2 might be the D (6 bases). CDR1 is MNHEY and CDR2 is SVGAGI in the germline V gene. The CDR3 totals 15 residues. The CDR3 nucleotides are TGTGCCAGCAGGTACTCGACTAGAGGAAGAAATGAGCAGTTCTTC. As protein: CASRYSTRGRNEQFF.

Only one count was recorded for this clone. The chain is built from TRBV19 and TRBJ1-2; D is unclear. Trimming removed 3 bases at V and 4 bases at J, with 12 bases between. The CDR3 has 14 residues. CDR1 is LNHDA, CDR2 SQIVND, per germline (reference sequence). CDR3 residues: CASSISAEPYGYTF. The CDR3 bases are TGTGCCAGTAGTATTTCGGCAGAGCCCTATGGCTACACCTTC. The entire variable domain, with the rest obtained from reference TRBV19 and TRBJ1-2, is as follows: DGGITQSPKYLFRKEGQNVTLSCEQNLNHDAMYWYRQDPGQGLRLIYYSQIVNDFQKGDIAEGYSVSREKKESFPLTVTSAQKNPTAFYLCASSISAEPYGYTFGSGTRLTVV.

The chain has TRBV30 and TRBJ2-7, with TRBD1 matching over 9 bases. J gave up 4 bases and V 8 bases, and 9 bases lay outside the gene matches. Germline V gene sequence: CDR1 GTSNPN, CDR2 SVGIG (reference sequence). There are 13 residues in the CDR3. The CDR3 DNA follows: TGTGCCCGGGGTGGACAGGGGCGGTACGAGCAGTACTTC. As protein: CARGGQGRYEQYF.

V and J are TRBV10-3 and TRBJ1-5; a weak D match, TRBD1 (6 bases). Germline V gene data show CDR1 as ENHRY and CDR2 as SYGVKD. This CDR3 spans 15 amino acids. Trimming left V 8 bases short and J 0 bases short, with 14 bases between. The CDR3 nucleotides read TGTGCCATCCGGAGAGGGGACACTAGCAATCAGCCCCAGCATTTT. Its translation is CAIRRGDTSNQPQHF.

The chain has TRBV7-7 and TRBJ2-5; 12 nucleotides agree with TRBD2. J gave up 5 bases and V 0 bases, and 7 bases lay outside the gene matches. Germline V gene data show CDR1 as SSHAT and CDR2 as FNYEAQ (reference sequence). CDR3 length equals 17 residues. The CDR3 region is CASSLALAGGLRETQYF. The CDR3 bases are TGTGCCAGCAGCTTAGCCCTAGCGGGAGGGCTCAGGGAGACCCAGTACTTC.

A single count supports this clone. Different DNA sequences within this sample yield the same CDR3. This sequence joins TRBV5-1 and TRBJ2-1, with 9 nucleotides matching TRBD2. Germline V gene lookup returns CDR1 SGHRS and CDR2 YFSETQ. The CDR3 sequence is 15 residues long. V was clipped by 5 bases and J by 1 base; unmatched bases: 4. The CDR3 loop is CASSPTSGSYNEQFF. In nucleotides, the CDR3 is TGCGCCAGCAGTCCGACTAGCGGATCCTACAATGAGCAGTTCTTC.

V gene TRBV6-6 combines with J gene TRBJ1-2, with D hard to call. The CDR3 runs 13 residues. CDR1 and CDR2 (germline): MNHNY, SVGAGI (reference sequence). V was pared by 5 bases and J by 0 bases, with 7 bases between. DNA for the CDR3: TGTGCCAGCAGTACCGGATCTAACTATGGCTACACCTTC. Residues: CASSTGSNYGYTF.

The chain carries TRBV18 and TRBJ2-1; D gene unclear. V was cut by 1 base and J by 1 base, with 11 bases left in between. The CDR3 loop spans 16 amino acids. The germline CDR1 and CDR2 sequences are KGHSH and LQKENI. CDR3: CASSPQAITSYNEQFF. The CDR3 nucleotides read TGTGCCAGCTCACCACAGGCTATTACGTCCTACAATGAGCAGTTCTTC.

This chain joins TRBV6-1 and TRBJ2-5, with 9 bases fitting TRBD1. This CDR3 has 13 amino acids. Germline loops: CDR1 MNHNS, CDR2 SASEGT. V shed 6 bases and J 5 bases; nucleotides not matched to a gene: 4. The DNA of the CDR3 is TGTGCCAGCAGGGGACAGGGACTGGAGACCCAGTACTTC. Translating gives CASRGQGLETQYF.

V usage is TRBV7-9 and J usage is TRBJ1-5, with TRBD1 matching over 7 bases. Germline assignment: CDR1 SEHNR and CDR2 FQNEAQ (reference sequence). The CDR3 extends over 15 amino acids. With 5 bases clipped from V and 7 bases from J, the junction kept 11 bases outside the gene matches. The CDR3 is CASSQTQGDGQPQHF. The CDR3 DNA reads TGTGCCAGCAGCCAAACTCAGGGGGATGGACAGCCCCAGCATTTT.

Worth noting for this clone: At the DNA level, this CDR3 is encoded by other sequences in the same sample as well. The gene calls are TRBV5-1 and TRBJ2-2; D unresolved. This CDR3 spans 14 amino acids. V shed 0 bases and J shed 4 bases, with 7 bases lying between them. CDR1 and CDR2 (germline): SGHRS, YFSETQ. CDR3 bases: TGCGCCAGCAGCTTGGTCGGTGGCACCGGGGAGCTGTTTTTT. This translates into CASSLVGGTGELFF.

In DNA form, the CDR3 reads TGTGCCAGCAGCTTAGCAACCCCGGGACAGGGGATCTACGAGCAGTACTTC. Translated, it gives CASSLATPGQGIYEQYF. The chain recombines TRBV7-2 with TRBJ2-7; 10 bases line up with TRBD1. The CDR3 extends over 17 amino acids. The trim removed 0 bases at V and 3 bases at J, leaving 8 bases unmatched. Germline V gives CDR1 SGHTA, CDR2 FQGNSA.

The chain links TRBV10-2 to TRBJ2-3; TRBD2 matches at 11 bases. The CDR3 runs 16 residues. Germline CDR1 is WSHSY and CDR2 is SAAADI. With 6 bases clipped from V and 0 bases from J, the junction kept 5 bases outside the gene matches. The CDR3 loop reads CASRTSGIPSTDTQYF. DNA of the CDR3: TGCGCCAGCAGGACTAGCGGGATCCCTAGCACAGATACGCAGTATTTT.

The chain joins TRBV27 to TRBJ2-7; TRBD1 or TRBD2 may be the D gene (5 bases each). This CDR3 comprises 16 residues. The V end lost 5 bases, the J end lost 6 bases, and 23 bases lay between the germline ends. Looked up from germline, CDR1 is MNHEY and CDR2 is SMNVEV (reference sequence). The CDR3: CASSPGPGPPRGEQYF. The CDR3, as DNA: TGTGCCAGCAGTCCGGGACCGGGACCGCCAAGGGGCGAGCAGTACTTC.

The chain is built from TRBV6-5 and TRBJ2-7, with a possible D match to TRBD1 (6 bases). CDR3 length equals 15 residues. V was shortened by 2 bases and J by 2 bases, with 13 bases between the two germline ends. From germline, CDR1 is MNHEY and CDR2 SVGAGI. The CDR3 here is CASSYAGDRPYEQYF. Here the CDR3 DNA reads TGTGCCAGCAGTTACGCAGGGGACCGACCCTACGAGCAGTACTTC.

This chain joins TRBV2 and TRBJ1-1; no clear D gene. The CDR3 covers 15 residues. Trimming removed 6 bases from V and 4 bases from J, with 18 bases in between. Germline lookup yields CDR1 SNHLY and CDR2 FYNNEI. The CDR3 DNA reads as TGTGCCAGCAGACCCACGGCGGGAGGTGGCACTGAAGCTTTCTTT. It codes for CASRPTAGGGTEAFF.

V is TRBV5-1 and J is TRBJ2-6; TRBD1 aligns across 10 bases. CDR3 size: 16 residues. Germline CDR1 SGHRS, CDR2 YFSETQ. The V gene end was trimmed by 2 bases and the J gene end by 3 bases; junction bases not matched to a gene: 2. The CDR3 loop is CASSLGTGDGANVLTF. The DNA of the CDR3 is TGCGCCAGCAGCTTAGGGACAGGGGATGGGGCCAACGTCCTGACTTTC.

For this clone: Within the sample, other DNA sequences also encode this same CDR3. The chain couples TRBV11-3 to TRBJ2-1, with 7 bases that match TRBD1. Losses at the gene ends were 1 base for V and 2 bases for J; bases not matched to a gene: 2. The CDR3 spans 15 residues. Per germline, CDR1 SGHNT and CDR2 YENEEA. The DNA of the CDR3 is TGTGCCAGCAGCTTAGGACAGGGTACCTACAATGAGCAGTTCTTC. Translating gives CASSLGQGTYNEQFF.

On this clone itself: The same CDR3 also results from other DNA sequences found in this sample. The gene calls are TRBV5-1 and TRBJ2-1, with TRBD2 identical over 9 bases. The CDR3 contains 15 residues. The junction had 4 bases not matched to a gene; V was cut back by 0 bases and J by 6 bases. Germline V gives CDR1 SGHRS, CDR2 YFSETQ. This CDR3 reads CASSLGGRALNEQFF. The CDR3 DNA follows: TGCGCCAGCAGCTTGGGCGGGAGGGCCCTCAATGAGCAGTTCTTC.

The chain employs TRBV7-8 and TRBJ2-7; tentatively, D is TRBD2 (6 bases). The CDR3 covers 15 residues. Germline CDR1 is SGHVS and CDR2 is FQNEAQ. The V and J ends lost 5 bases and 4 bases respectively, with 18 bases between them. The CDR3 DNA reads as TGTGCCAGCAGCCCCCGGGACTCACTCACATACGAGCAGTACTTC. It encodes CASSPRDSLTYEQYF.

The chain carries TRBV6-4 and TRBJ2-7; D may be TRBD1 (6 bases). The CDR3 is 17 residues long. In germline, CDR1 is MRHNA, CDR2 SNTAGT. Trimming cost V 2 bases and J 3 bases, with 20 bases left between them. The CDR3 here is CASSDGLLGAPVYEQYF. The CDR3 DNA follows: TGTGCCAGCAGTGACGGTCTTCTGGGGGCCCCGGTCTACGAGCAGTACTTC.

V gene TRBV7-9 combines with J gene TRBJ1-1, with D possibly being TRBD1 (6 bases). CDR3 length: 15 residues. Germline V gene sequence: CDR1 SEHNR, CDR2 FQNEAQ (reference sequence). V lost 6 bases to trimming and J lost 5 bases, with 19 bases between them. CDR3 DNA: TGTGCCAGCAGTACCACCTCTCTACAGGGAACTGAAGCTTTCTTT. Translation: CASSTTSLQGTEAFF.

The CDR3 coding sequence is TGTGCCAGCAGTGAAGTCCAGAGACAGGGGATCTATGGCTACACCTTC. Translation gives CASSEVQRQGIYGYTF. This chain joins TRBV6-1 and TRBJ1-2, with 8 positions matching TRBD1. This CDR3 region has 16 residues. V was clipped by 1 base and J by 4 bases; unmatched bases: 8. Per germline, CDR1 MNHNS and CDR2 SASEGT.

The chain employs TRBV4-3 and TRBJ2-2; D is possibly TRBD1 (5 bases). This CDR3 spans 14 amino acids. The V end lost 2 bases, the J end lost 1 base, and 5 bases lay between the germline ends. Germline CDR1 reads LGHNA; CDR2 reads YSLEER. CDR3 coding DNA: TGCGCCAGCAGCCAAACAGGGAACACCGGGGAGCTGTTTTTT. Translated: CASSQTGNTGELFF.

This rearrangement joins TRBV18 to TRBJ1-6; possible D gene TRBD1, 5 bases. CDR3 length: 13 residues. Germline CDR1 KGHSH, CDR2 LQKENI. The V end was cut by 4 bases, the J end by 9 bases, with 10 bases between. The chain's CDR3 is CASSRHGGSPLHF. The CDR3 DNA is TGTGCCAGCTCACGTCACGGGGGTTCACCCCTCCACTTT.

V and J are TRBV6-5 and TRBJ2-4; D unresolved. Germline V gene data show CDR1 as MNHEY and CDR2 as SVGAGI. The CDR3 sequence is 16 residues long. Trimming took 0 bases from V and 0 from J, leaving 9 bases between them. CDR3 sequence (DNA): TGTGCCAGCAGTTACTCAACAATTTTAGCCAAAAACATTCAGTACTTC. Its translation is CASSYSTILAKNIQYF.

The chain joins TRBV11-1 to TRBJ1-1, with D hard to call. CDR1 and CDR2 (germline): SGHAT, FQDESV (reference sequence). The length of the CDR3 is 16 residues. V lost 4 bases to trimming and J lost 2 bases, with 17 bases between them. CDR3 sequence reads: CASSSNSGDVNTEAFF. CDR3 DNA sequence: TGTGCCAGCAGCTCCAATAGCGGAGACGTTAACACTGAAGCTTTCTTT.